The rows below give T cell receptor beta chains drawn from one sample of a study of Ad26.COV2.S vaccination and SARS-CoV-2 variants. Clones were sequenced by immunoSEQ multiplex PCR, and TCRdb holds only the in-frame ones, with some missing. Among about 440,000 clones listed, around 90% were seen once. The source was peripheral blood, collected in a trial of Ad26.COV2.S vaccine versus placebo. Every receptor here comes from a person between 18 and 65 years old who received the Ad26.COV2.S COVID-19 vaccine or a placebo. The CDR3 runs from the conserved cysteine through the conserved F or W. D genes are given only for firm matches. Not all rows give a size; the values are once, few, many and, for expanded clones, a class.

V: TRBV2
size: once
J: TRBJ2-1
D: .
DNA: TGTGCCAGCGGGGTAGCGGTCTACAATGAGCAGTTCTTC
CDR3: CASGVAVYNEQFF

V: TRBV18
size: .
J: TRBJ2-1
D: TRBD2
DNA: TGTGCCAGCTCACCATTGGCAACGGGGGGCTCCTACAATGAGCAGTTCTTC
CDR3: CASSPLATGGSYNEQFF

V: TRBV9
size: .
J: TRBJ2-1
D: TRBD2
DNA: TGTGCCAGCAGCGTAGAGGCTAGCGGGAGGGCCGATTCAGCCGGAGAGCAGTTCTTC
CDR3: CASSVEASGRADSAGEQFF

V: TRBV29-1
size: .
J: TRBJ2-2
D: .
DNA: TGCAGCGTTATCCGGGGCGGCACCGGGGAGCTGTTTTTT
CDR3: CSVIRGGTGELFF

V: TRBV7-8
size: .
J: TRBJ2-7
D: TRBD2
DNA: TGTGCCAGCAGCTTTTATCCGGGACTAGCGGATGGCTCCTACGAGCAGTACTTC
CDR3: CASSFYPGLADGSYEQYF

V: TRBV5-1
size: once
J: TRBJ2-7
D: .
DNA: TGCGCCAGCAGCTATCCCCAGGGGGGGGCTGGATACGAGCAGTACTTC
CDR3: CASSYPQGGAGYEQYF

V: TRBV5-1
size: .
J: TRBJ1-1
D: .
DNA: TGCGCCAGCAGCTTGTTGCAGGCCGGGGCGAACACTGAAGCTTTCTTT
CDR3: CASSLLQAGANTEAFF

V: TRBV6-2/TRBV6-3
size: few
J: TRBJ1-1
D: .
DNA: TGTGCCAGCAGTAACGGAGGGATGAACACTGAAGCTTTCTTT
CDR3: CASSNGGMNTEAFF

V: TRBV27
size: once
J: TRBJ2-1
D: TRBD2
DNA: TGTGCCAGCAGTTTAGAGAGGGCGACTAGCGGGAGGTTACACAATGAGCAGTTCTTC
CDR3: CASSLERATSGRLHNEQFF

V: TRBV2
size: .
J: TRBJ2-1
D: TRBD2
DNA: TGTGCCAGCACTGCCTGGGGCGGGGGTTACAATGAGCAGTTCTTC
CDR3: CASTAWGGGYNEQFF

V: TRBV6-2/TRBV6-3
size: .
J: TRBJ1-6
D: .
DNA: TGTGCCAGCAGTTACGGCCTCACGGCCCTCCACTTT
CDR3: CASSYGLTALHF

V: TRBV6-6
size: .
J: TRBJ2-7
D: .
DNA: TGTGCCATAGGAGGCAGCCCTATGAACGAGCAGTACTTC
CDR3: CAIGGSPMNEQYF

V: TRBV19
size: .
J: TRBJ1-2
D: .
DNA: TGTGCCAGTAGATGGATGGGAGGCTACACCTTC
CDR3: CASRWMGGYTF

V: TRBV7-3
size: once
J: TRBJ2-3
D: TRBD2
DNA: TGTGCCAGCAGCTTATCTGGGCTAGCGGGCACAGATACGCAGTATTTT
CDR3: CASSLSGLAGTDTQYF

V: TRBV30
size: .
J: TRBJ2-7
D: .
DNA: TGTGCCTGGAGTGTACTGGCTGCCGCCCGAACCTACGAGCAGTACTTC
CDR3: CAWSVLAAARTYEQYF

V: TRBV18
size: .
J: TRBJ2-4
D: TRBD1
DNA: TGTGCCAGCTCACCCGGCCGGGACAGGGCTTACTTC
CDR3: CASSPGRDRAYF